This TCR beta chain was observed in a study of breast tumors, draining lymph nodes, adjacent tissues. General observations from the study: Compared with basal-like, luminal-like tumors shared significantly more repertoire with nontumor tissue. Tumor TCR diversity was below lymph nodes but above nontumor tissue.

This clonotype was detected many times. Its antigen is as yet unknown. Being one base from a much bigger clone, this may be a read error. TCRdb processed the multiplex PCR reads anew with MiXCR; each CDR3 protein has one entry. The sample includes 150,000 to 200,000 distinct CDR3 sequences, 30% to 35% of them seen just once. Per the germline V gene, CDR1 is MRHNA and CDR2 is SNTAGT. This CDR3 comprises 11 residues. Axillary draining lymph nodes of breast cancer patients supplied the node samples. This TCR was sampled from a female donor with breast cancer. Some clones in this sample may be carry-over from other donors' samples. Material for sequencing was axillary lymph node tissue. The gene calls are TRBV6-4 and TRBJ2-3, with 10 bases lining up with TRBD2. CDR3 sequence: CASSLTSGKVF. The CDR3 DNA reads TGTGCCAGCAGTCTTACTAGCGGGAAAGTATTT.